This T cell receptor (beta chain) is drawn from a study of T cells in Graves' hyperthyroidism and ophthalmopathy. Study outcomes and limitations: Most expanded thyroid clonotypes above 0.001 also appeared in blood.

Notes on this clonotype: Antigen: not known.

Amplified regions were TCR beta CDR3 sequences from RNA transcripts. The TCR CDR3 first-round RT-PCR relied on the HTBI primer set. TCRdb processed the multiplex PCR reads anew with MiXCR; each CDR3 protein has one entry. The table shows hundreds of thousands of distinct CDR3 sequences, with 40% to 55% occurring only once. Germline CDR1 and CDR2: ENHRY and SYGVKD. This CDR3 contains 14 residues. Between the trimmed V and J ends, which lost 10 bases and 0 bases, there was a span of 13 bases. The rearrangement links TRBV10-3 to TRBJ1-5; D gene uncertain. This TCR was sampled from an adult man with Graves' disease, either hyperthyroidism or ophthalmopathy (not recorded which). The specimen sequenced was peripheral blood or thyroid tissue (not recorded which). CDR3 DNA: TGTGCCAGCGTGGCGACTGTTAGCAATCAGCCCCAGCATTTT. Its translation is CASVATVSNQPQHF.